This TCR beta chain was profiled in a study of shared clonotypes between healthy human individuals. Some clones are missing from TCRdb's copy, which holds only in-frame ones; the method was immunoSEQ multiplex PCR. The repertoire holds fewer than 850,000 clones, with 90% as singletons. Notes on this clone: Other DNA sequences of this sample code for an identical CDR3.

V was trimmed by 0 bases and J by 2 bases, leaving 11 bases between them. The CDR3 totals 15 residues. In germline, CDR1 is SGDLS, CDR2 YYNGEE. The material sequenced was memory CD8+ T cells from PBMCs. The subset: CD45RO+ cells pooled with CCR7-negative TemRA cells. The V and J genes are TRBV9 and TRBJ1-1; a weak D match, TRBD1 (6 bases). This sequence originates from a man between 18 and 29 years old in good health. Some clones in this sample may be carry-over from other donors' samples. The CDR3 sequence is CASSVGGGGNTEAFF. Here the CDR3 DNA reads TGTGCCAGCAGCGTAGGTGGGGGGGGCAACACTGAAGCTTTCTTT.